The rows below give T cell receptor beta chains drawn from one sample of a study of blood T cell repertoires in COVID-19. Libraries were prepared by immunoSEQ multiplex PCR; TCRdb keeps only in-frame clonotypes and omits some of them. The repertoire holds over 60,000 clones, with roughly 87% as singletons. What was sequenced was peripheral blood. These receptors originate from a human donor in a cohort sampled during active COVID-19. CDR3s include the opening cysteine and the closing phenylalanine or tryptophan. Each record gives: clone size, CDR3 length, J gene, V gene, D gene, CDR3 DNA, CDR3 protein. D genes are given only for firm matches. Clone size is stated in some rows and not others, as once, few, many or a class when expanded.

abundance: -; len: 15; j_gene: TRBJ1-2; v_gene: TRBV24-1; d_gene: -; CDR3nt: TGTGCCACCAGTGTCGTGGACAGTTCAAACTATGGCTACACCTTC; CDR3aa: CATSVVDSSNYGYTF
abundance: -; len: 15; j_gene: TRBJ1-1; v_gene: TRBV4-1; d_gene: -; CDR3nt: TGCGCCAGCAGCCAAGGACAAACCTTGAACACTGAAGCTTTCTTT; CDR3aa: CASSQGQTLNTEAFF
abundance: few; len: 15; j_gene: TRBJ1-1; v_gene: TRBV19; d_gene: -; CDR3nt: TGTGCCAGTAGTATATACAGTACAAAGAACACTGAAGCTTTCTTT; CDR3aa: CASSIYSTKNTEAFF
abundance: few; len: 11; j_gene: TRBJ1-1; v_gene: TRBV30; d_gene: TRBD1; CDR3nt: TGTGCCTGGAGTAACAGGGGTGAAGCTTTCTTT; CDR3aa: CAWSNRGEAFF
abundance: -; len: 15; j_gene: TRBJ1-5; v_gene: TRBV19; d_gene: -; CDR3nt: TGTGCCAGTAGTATTATAGCAGGGGGCAATCAGCCCCAGCATTTT; CDR3aa: CASSIIAGGNQPQHF
abundance: -; len: 18; j_gene: TRBJ2-5; v_gene: TRBV4-1; d_gene: TRBD2; CDR3nt: TGCGCCAGCAGCCAAGATGGCCTAGCGGGGGTGACCCAAGAGACCCAGTACTTC; CDR3aa: CASSQDGLAGVTQETQYF
abundance: -; len: 16; j_gene: TRBJ2-2; v_gene: TRBV5-1; d_gene: -; CDR3nt: TGCGCCAGCAGCTTGGGGCCTCGGGTCAGTGGCGGGGAGCTGTTTTTT; CDR3aa: CASSLGPRVSGGELFF
abundance: -; len: 15; j_gene: TRBJ2-7; v_gene: TRBV5-4; d_gene: -; CDR3nt: TGTGCCAGCAGCTTTTTGGCGGGGGCCGTGGACGAGCAGTACTTC; CDR3aa: CASSFLAGAVDEQYF
abundance: -; len: 16; j_gene: TRBJ1-1; v_gene: TRBV7-2; d_gene: TRBD1; CDR3nt: TGTGCCAGCAGCTCCGCAGGGGGCCCCATGAACACTGAAGCTTTCTTT; CDR3aa: CASSSAGGPMNTEAFF
abundance: -; len: 13; j_gene: TRBJ2-2; v_gene: TRBV5-6; d_gene: -; CDR3nt: TGTGCCAGCAGCTTGGCCCTCACCGGGGAGCTGTTTTTT; CDR3aa: CASSLALTGELFF
abundance: -; len: 15; j_gene: TRBJ2-7; v_gene: TRBV13; d_gene: -; CDR3nt: TGTGCCAGCAGCTTAGCAATGTCGGGGAATTACGAGCAGTACTTC; CDR3aa: CASSLAMSGNYEQYF
abundance: -; len: 17; j_gene: TRBJ2-1; v_gene: TRBV4-1; d_gene: TRBD2; CDR3nt: TGCGCCAGCAGCCAAGAAGGTGGGGGGGAGTCCTACAATGAGCAGTTCTTC; CDR3aa: CASSQEGGGESYNEQFF
abundance: -; len: 16; j_gene: TRBJ2-7; v_gene: TRBV27; d_gene: TRBD1; CDR3nt: TGTGCCAGCAGTTTAAACTTAGGGGACAGGGCCTACGAGCAGTACTTC; CDR3aa: CASSLNLGDRAYEQYF
abundance: -; len: 13; j_gene: TRBJ2-7; v_gene: TRBV5-1; d_gene: -; CDR3nt: TGCGCCAGCAGCTCGGACAACTCCTACGAGCAGTACTTC; CDR3aa: CASSSDNSYEQYF
abundance: -; len: 19; j_gene: TRBJ2-5; v_gene: TRBV14; d_gene: -; CDR3nt: TGTGCCAGCAGCCAACTACCTGATGGGATGGGGGGGGCCGAAGAGACCCAGTACTTC; CDR3aa: CASSQLPDGMGGAEETQYF
abundance: few; len: 12; j_gene: TRBJ1-2; v_gene: TRBV10-3; d_gene: -; CDR3nt: TGTGCCATCAGTGAGCTAGAGTATGGCTACACCTTC; CDR3aa: CAISELEYGYTF
abundance: -; len: 12; j_gene: TRBJ2-7; v_gene: TRBV7-6; d_gene: -; CDR3nt: TGTGCCAGCAGCTCCAACTCCTACGAGCAGTACTTC; CDR3aa: CASSSNSYEQYF
abundance: -; len: 15; j_gene: TRBJ2-5; v_gene: TRBV5-1; d_gene: TRBD1; CDR3nt: TGCGCCAGCAGCTGGGGGGACAGGGTTCAAGAGACCCAGTACTTC; CDR3aa: CASSWGDRVQETQYF
abundance: -; len: 14; j_gene: TRBJ2-7; v_gene: TRBV5-5; d_gene: TRBD1; CDR3nt: TGTGCCAGCAGCTCGGACAGGTCCTCCTACGAGCAGTACTTC; CDR3aa: CASSSDRSSYEQYF
abundance: -; len: 14; j_gene: TRBJ2-7; v_gene: TRBV25-1; d_gene: TRBD1; CDR3nt: TGTGCCAGCAGTGAGACAGGGGTCTCCTACGAGCAGTACTTC; CDR3aa: CASSETGVSYEQYF